These 21 T cell receptor beta chains share one sample of origin, sequenced in a study of blood T cell repertoires in COVID-19. TCRdb keeps only in-frame clones here, not all; method: immunoSEQ multiplex PCR. The table has 110,000 to 150,000 clones, about 79% seen once; the top ten hold 10%. The sequenced material came from peripheral blood. The source of these receptors is a man aged 55 to 69 with active or convalescent COVID-19.

Turning to this clone: One junction end does not reproduce the germline sequence, and a read error may be involved. This chain uses TRBV6-1 with TRBJ1-1; D perhaps matches TRBD1 (5 bases). Germline V gene sequence: CDR1 MNHNS, CDR2 SASEGT. CDR3 length: 10 amino acids. The CDR3 coding sequence is TGTGCCAGCAGTGAAGCAGGGGTAGGTTTT. Its protein product is CASSEAGVGF.

The chain uses TRBV6-2 or TRBV6-3 and TRBJ2-7; the match to TRBD1 covers 8 bases. The germline V gene encodes CDR1 MNHEY and CDR2 SVGEGT. The CDR3 has 14 residues. The junction had 6 bases not matched to a gene; V was cut back by 4 bases and J by 4 bases. The CDR3 bases are TGTGCCAGCAGTTCCCCAGGGGGCTCGTACGAGCAGTACGTC. This gives the protein CASSSPGGSYEQYV.

This chain joins TRBV7-2 and TRBJ1-1; maybe TRBD1 (5 bases). The CDR3 runs 14 residues. V was trimmed by 4 bases and J by 6 bases, leaving 15 bases between them. From germline, CDR1 is SGHTA and CDR2 FQGNSA. The DNA for the CDR3 is TGTGCCAGCAGCTCGGGACTCGCCTCAGCTGAAGCTTTCTTT. It yields the protein CASSSGLASAEAFF.

This clone was recorded once. V and J are TRBV13 and TRBJ2-2; unclear D gene. The V gene lost 5 bases and the J gene lost 2 bases, with 6 bases spanning the gap. The CDR3 loop spans 13 amino acids. Looked up from germline, CDR1 is PRHDT and CDR2 is FYEKMQ (reference sequence). CDR3 DNA: TGTGCCAGCAGCCCCCTAAACACCGGGGAGCTGTTTTTT. It is translated as CASSPLNTGELFF.

As concerns this clone: Other nucleotide sequences in the sample specify the same CDR3. The chain joins TRBV19 to TRBJ2-5; weak D call: TRBD1 (6 bases). Per germline, CDR1 LNHDA and CDR2 SQIVND (reference sequence). V shed 1 base and J shed 5 bases, with 8 bases lying between them. This CDR3 is built from 13 residues. The CDR3: CASSIGQEETQYF. CDR3 nucleotide sequence: TGTGCCAGTAGTATAGGACAGGAGGAGACCCAGTACTTC.

In DNA form, the CDR3 reads TGTGCCTGGAGTGTGGGGGCGTGGGGCAATCAGCCCCAGCATTTT. Protein product: CAWSVGAWGNQPQHF. The chain is built from TRBV30 and TRBJ1-5; TRBD1 might be the D (6 bases). Germline lookup yields CDR1 GTSNPN and CDR2 SVGIG (reference sequence). The ends were cut back, 0 bases at V and 2 bases at J, with 11 bases in the middle. The CDR3 runs to 15 residues.

The chain is built from TRBV5-1 and TRBJ2-7; 7 bases are a match to TRBD2. Germline loops: CDR1 SGHRS, CDR2 YFSETQ. The CDR3 consists of 15 residues. With 9 bases clipped from V and 3 bases from J, the junction kept 15 bases outside the gene matches. In nucleotides, the CDR3 is TGCGCCACCTGTGATGGGGGAGGGCTTATCTACGAGCAGTACGTC. As protein: CATCDGGGLIYEQYV.

V usage is TRBV9 and J usage is TRBJ2-2; possibly TRBD1 for D (6 bases). This CDR3 spans 18 amino acids. Germline loops: CDR1 SGDLS, CDR2 YYNGEE. The V end lost 0 bases, the J end lost 7 bases, and 22 bases lay between the germline ends. The CDR3 DNA reads as TGTGCCAGCAGCGTAGCTTTAGGGGGTTTTGATGAGGACGGGGAGCTGTTTTTT. It specifies CASSVALGGFDEDGELFF.

The V call is TRBV29-1, the J call TRBJ1-1, with TRBD1 as a possible D gene (5 bases). V was clipped by 4 bases and J by 1 base, with 16 bases between them. Germline loops: CDR1 SQVTM, CDR2 ANQGSEA. The CDR3 totals 15 residues. CDR3 sequence reads: CSVVGSGRGNTEAFF. In DNA, the CDR3 is TGCAGCGTTGTAGGTTCAGGGAGGGGGAACACTGAAGCTTTCTTT.

The rearrangement links TRBV6-5 to TRBJ2-2; TRBD2 agrees at 9 bases. CDR1 and CDR2 (germline): MNHEY, SVGAGI. There are 15 residues in the CDR3. Germline trimming cut 7 bases from V and 0 bases from J; bases unmatched to any gene: 3. The CDR3 bases are TGTGCCAGCACAAGGACTAGCGCGAACACCGGGGAGCTGTTTTTT. Encoded protein: CASTRTSANTGELFF.

The chain carries TRBV5-8 and TRBJ1-1; 8 bases are shared with TRBD1. After removal of 3 bases from V and 1 base from J, the junction contained 5 bases not matched to a gene. CDR1 SGHTS and CDR2 YDEGEE come from the germline V gene. This CDR3 region has 15 residues. CDR3 sequence reads: CASSYDGTGNTEAFF. The CDR3 bases are TGTGCCAGCAGCTACGACGGGACAGGGAACACTGAAGCTTTCTTT.

This rearrangement joins TRBV4-1 to TRBJ2-2, with a weak D call TRBD2 (7 bases). The CDR3 is made up of 16 amino acids. The V end lost 3 bases, the J end lost 5 bases, and 16 bases lay between the germline ends. CDR1 is MGHRA and CDR2 is YSYEKL in the germline V gene. CDR3 DNA sequence: TGCGCCAGCAGCCAGGGGCGGGGGACACGGACCGGGGAGCTGTTTTTT. It yields the protein CASSQGRGTRTGELFF.

This clone has only a few counts. The V and J genes are TRBV18 and TRBJ1-1; D uncertain. The germline V and J ends were trimmed by 4 bases and 1 base, with 10 bases remaining between them. CDR1 and CDR2 (germline): KGHSH, LQKENI. The CDR3 consists of 14 residues. The CDR3 reads CASSLPTENTEAFF. CDR3 nucleotides: TGTGCCAGCTCACTTCCGACTGAGAACACTGAAGCTTTCTTT.

This clone came up a few times. This chain links TRBV9 with TRBJ2-7; D is ambiguous. The CDR3 has 13 residues. CDR1 SGDLS and CDR2 YYNGEE come from the germline V gene. V was pared by 2 bases and J by 6 bases, with 12 bases between. The chain's CDR3 is CASSVEHGLEQYF. The CDR3 nucleotides read TGTGCCAGCAGCGTCGAACATGGCCTCGAGCAGTACTTC.

This clone has only a few counts. The chain is built from TRBV19 and TRBJ1-2, with D perhaps matching TRBD1 (5 bases). The CDR3 is 14 amino acids. The germline gives CDR1 LNHDA, CDR2 SQIVND (reference sequence). V was trimmed by 6 bases and J by 0 bases, leaving 11 bases between them. Here the CDR3 reads CASRQDESNYGYTF. CDR3 coding DNA: TGTGCCAGTAGACAGGACGAATCTAACTATGGCTACACCTTC.

V gene TRBV19 combines with J gene TRBJ2-5; 8 bases align to TRBD2. V lost 4 bases, J lost 1 base, and 2 bases stayed unmatched. Germline V CDR1 and CDR2: LNHDA, SQIVND (reference sequence). CDR3 size: 14 residues. CDR3 in amino acids: CASSSGGPQETQYF. The CDR3 bases are TGTGCCAGTAGTAGCGGGGGGCCCCAAGAGACCCAGTACTTC.

The rearrangement uses TRBV12-3 or TRBV12-4 and TRBJ1-1; D is possibly TRBD1 (5 bases). The V end was cut by 2 bases, the J end by 4 bases, with 8 bases between. The CDR3 is 13 residues long. The CDR3 region is CASSLSQGTEAFF. For the CDR3, the DNA is TGTGCCAGCAGTTTATCGCAGGGCACTGAAGCTTTCTTT.

The rearrangement uses TRBV12-3 or TRBV12-4 and TRBJ1-5, with 9 bases fitting TRBD1. The CDR3 consists of 13 residues. V trimming: 6 bases; J trimming: 5 bases; junction bases outside the gene matches: 2. This chain's CDR3 is CASRRQGDQPQHF. The CDR3 DNA reads TGTGCCAGCAGGCGACAGGGGGATCAGCCCCAGCATTTT.

The chain recombines TRBV20-1 with TRBJ1-2, with D unclear. Trimming pared 6 bases from V and 6 bases from J, leaving 11 bases between. The CDR3 is made up of 11 amino acids. Germline loops: CDR1 DFQATT, CDR2 SNEGSKA (reference sequence). CDR3 DNA sequence: TGCAGTGCGAGCACAGTAAATGGCTACACCTTC. It codes for CSASTVNGYTF.

The J gene is TRBJ1-1, the V gene TRBV4-1; the D gene is possibly TRBD1 (6 bases). The CDR3 is 16 amino acids. The germline V and J ends were trimmed by 10 bases and 0 bases, with 21 bases remaining between them. The V gene's germline CDR1 is MGHRA and CDR2 YSYEKL. In DNA, the CDR3 is TGCGCCACCTCGTCGGTGGGGGGGCTCATGAACACTGAAGCTTTCTTT. Amino acids: CATSSVGGLMNTEAFF.

The V gene is TRBV5-8, the J gene TRBJ2-7; 8 bases are a match to TRBD1. The CDR3 consists of 15 residues. The junction had 6 bases not matched to a gene; V was cut back by 2 bases and J by 2 bases. CDR1 is SGHTS and CDR2 is YDEGEE in the germline V gene. The CDR3: CASSLVAGGAYEQYV. The CDR3, as DNA: TGTGCCAGCAGCTTAGTAGCAGGGGGCGCCTACGAGCAGTACGTC.